One and the same sample provided the 29 T cell receptor beta chains below, sequenced in a study of T cell changes during pregnancy in multiple sclerosis. Sequencing used immunoSEQ multiplex PCR; TCRdb keeps in-frame clones, though not all of them. The sample lists approximately 100,000 clones; around 90% were seen once. This sample comprised peripheral blood, obtained in the second trimester of pregnancy. These receptors came from a female donor with multiple sclerosis, enrolled in a pregnancy study.

The chain recombines TRBV11-2 with TRBJ1-1, with D unclear. The length of the CDR3 is 12 residues. Per germline, CDR1 SGHAT and CDR2 FQNNGV. V lost 6 bases to trimming and J lost 3 bases, with 8 bases between them. CDR3 DNA: TGTGCCAGCAGTTACCAGGACACTGAAGCTTTCTTT. Its translation: CASSYQDTEAFF.

This rearrangement joins TRBV7-2 to TRBJ2-1; 11 bases map to TRBD2. CDR1 and CDR2 from the germline V gene are SGHTA and FQGNSA. The CDR3 length is 17 residues. V trimming: 2 bases; J trimming: 7 bases; junction bases outside the gene matches: 10. As DNA, the CDR3 is TGTGCCAGCAGCTTAAACCTAGCGGGAGGCGGGCGGAATGAGCAGTTCTTC. Translated, it gives CASSLNLAGGGRNEQFF. Looking up the rest from reference TRBV7-2 and TRBJ2-1 gives the full variable domain: GAGVSQSPSNKVTEKGKDVELRCDPISGHTALYWYRQSLGQGLEFLIYFQGNSAPDKSGLPSDRFSAERTGGSVSTLTIQRTQQEDSAVYLCASSLNLAGGGRNEQFFGPGTRLTVL.

The gene calls are TRBV6-1 and TRBJ1-2; D call uncertain. The germline gives CDR1 MNHNS, CDR2 SASEGT. Trimming left V 0 bases short and J 4 bases short, with 6 bases between. This CDR3 has 13 amino acids. The CDR3 coding sequence is TGTGCCAGCAGTGAAGCCGGTACCTATGGCTACACCTTC. Protein sequence: CASSEAGTYGYTF.

The chain recombines TRBV11-2 with TRBJ1-5; the D gene is possibly TRBD1 (6 bases). Germline V gene lookup returns CDR1 SGHAT and CDR2 FQNNGV. Trimming left V 5 bases short and J 0 bases short, with 11 bases between. The CDR3 contains 15 residues. The CDR3 DNA follows: TGTGCCAGCAGCCAAACAGGGAGTAGCAATCAGCCCCAGCATTTT. Translating it yields CASSQTGSSNQPQHF.

The rearrangement joins TRBV4-2 to TRBJ2-5, with 7 positions matching TRBD2. Trimming at V came to 1 base and at J to 2 bases, leaving 10 bases not matched to a gene. Looked up from germline, CDR1 is LGHNA and CDR2 is YNFKEQ. The CDR3 spans 17 residues. CDR3 nucleotide sequence: TGTGCCAGCAGCCAAGGCAGTGGGGAAGCGGGGCAAGAGACCCAGTACTTC. Protein sequence: CASSQGSGEAGQETQYF.

This sequence joins TRBV29-1 and TRBJ2-1; D is ambiguous. The germline gives CDR1 SQVTM, CDR2 ANQGSEA. V was cut by 5 bases and J by 2 bases, with 10 bases left in between. This CDR3 is built from 13 residues. The CDR3 loop reads CSVSSYPYNEQFF. The DNA for the CDR3 is TGCAGCGTTTCATCCTACCCCTACAATGAGCAGTTCTTC.

CDR3 amino acids: CATGKGTGGPPLHF. In DNA, the CDR3 is TGTGCAACAGGGAAGGGGACAGGGGGGCCACCCCTCCACTTT. This chain connects TRBV19 to TRBJ1-6, with 11 bases that match TRBD1. This CDR3 is built from 14 residues. Germline CDR1 LNHDA, CDR2 SQIVND (reference sequence).

The chain links TRBV6-5 to TRBJ2-5; 7 bases line up with TRBD1. The J segment lost 2 bases and the V segment lost 6 bases, leaving 6 bases of the junction unmatched. Germline assignment: CDR1 MNHEY and CDR2 SVGAGI. The CDR3 extends over 14 amino acids. CDR3 coding DNA: TGTGCCAGCAGGCGTGACAGGGATCAAGAGACCCAGTACTTC. Translating it yields CASRRDRDQETQYF.

The CDR3 DNA reads as TGTGCCAGCTCACCGTTCAGGAGCACAGATACGCAGTATTTT. Translated: CASSPFRSTDTQYF. V and J are TRBV18 and TRBJ2-3; D not certain. The CDR3 has 14 amino acids. From germline, CDR1 is KGHSH and CDR2 LQKENI. The V end was cut by 3 bases, the J end by 0 bases, with 7 bases between.

The rearrangement uses TRBV19 and TRBJ2-4; the D gene is possibly TRBD2 (6 bases). With 3 bases removed from V and 8 bases from J, the gap between germline ends came to 17 bases. Germline V lookup: CDR1 LNHDA, CDR2 SQIVND (reference sequence). CDR3 size: 15 residues. The CDR3 region has the DNA TGTGCCAGTAGTATCGAGGTGCGGACTATAGACATTCAGTACTTC. Its translation is CASSIEVRTIDIQYF.

The chain is built from TRBV5-1 and TRBJ2-5; 12 nucleotides align to TRBD2. Germline values: CDR1 SGHRS, CDR2 YFSETQ. The CDR3 has 15 residues. Trimming took 3 bases from V and 4 from J; bases not matched to a gene: 4. Written as DNA, the CDR3 is TGCGCCAGCAGCTCGGGACTAGCGGGTACAGAGACCCAGTACTTC. It translates to CASSSGLAGTETQYF.

The chain joins TRBV5-8 to TRBJ1-1; no reliable D call. The CDR3 sequence is 12 residues long. From germline, CDR1 is SGHTS and CDR2 YDEGEE. V lost 1 base, J lost 6 bases, and 7 bases lay in between. The DNA of the CDR3 is TGTGCCAGCAGCTTGTGGGAGTCTGAAGCTTTCTTT. It specifies CASSLWESEAFF.

CDR3 in amino acids: CALDLSAGNTIYF. The CDR3 nucleotides read TGTGCCTTGGACTTGAGTGCTGGAAACACCATATATTTT. The rearrangement uses TRBV30 and TRBJ1-3; D not resolved. V was pared by 7 bases and J by 2 bases, with 12 bases between. This CDR3 comprises 13 residues. The germline gives CDR1 GTSNPN, CDR2 SVGIG (reference sequence).

The rearrangement links TRBV19 to TRBJ1-1, with D possibly being TRBD1 (6 bases). V lost 8 bases and J lost 5, with 15 bases in between. Germline V CDR1 and CDR2: LNHDA, SQIVND (reference sequence). The CDR3 has 13 amino acids. The CDR3 is CASRRQVGTEAFF. DNA for the CDR3: TGTGCCAGTCGTCGACAGGTGGGGACTGAAGCTTTCTTT. The variable domain in full, with the rest retrieved from reference TRBV19 and TRBJ1-1, is DGGITQSPKYLFRKEGQNVTLSCEQNLNHDAMYWYRQDPGQGLRLIYYSQIVNDFQKGDIAEGYSVSREKKESFPLTVTSAQKNPTAFYLCASRRQVGTEAFFGQGTRLTVV.

The chain recombines TRBV5-1 with TRBJ2-3; TRBD1 is a possible D gene (6 bases). This CDR3 comprises 14 residues. V was shortened by 0 bases and J by 2 bases, with 7 bases between the two germline ends. Germline lookup yields CDR1 SGHRS and CDR2 YFSETQ. The CDR3 nucleotides are TGCGCCAGCAGCTTGGGGACAGTCACAGATACGCAGTATTTT. Protein sequence: CASSLGTVTDTQYF.

The genes are TRBV6-1 and TRBJ1-1, with 8 bases identical to TRBD1. The CDR3 spans 15 residues. Germline V gene lookup returns CDR1 MNHNS and CDR2 SASEGT. J lost 3 bases, V lost 8 bases, and 11 bases had no gene match. The CDR3 DNA follows: TGTGCCAGCGCTGACGGGGCAGGGGGCGACACTGAAGCTTTCTTT. Amino acid sequence: CASADGAGGDTEAFF.

This chain uses TRBV11-3 with TRBJ2-3; a weak D match, TRBD1 (5 bases). This CDR3 contains 15 residues. The ends were cut back, 5 bases at V and 2 bases at J, with 14 bases in the middle. Germline CDR1 and CDR2: SGHNT and YENEEA. In DNA, the CDR3 is TGTGCCAGCAGCCCCAGGGAAAGCGACACAGATACGCAGTATTTT. The encoded protein is CASSPRESDTDTQYF.

The sample holds one count of this clone. The gene calls are TRBV7-8 and TRBJ1-6; D possibly corresponds to TRBD1 (6 bases). The V and J ends lost 4 bases and 10 bases respectively, with 23 bases between them. The CDR3 contains 17 residues. Germline lookup yields CDR1 SGHVS and CDR2 FQNEAQ. CDR3 DNA: TGTGCCAGCAGCTCTATCCGAATGACAGGTAGCAGATCACCCCTCCACTTT. Amino acid sequence: CASSSIRMTGSRSPLHF.

The rearrangement links TRBV19 to TRBJ2-1; 11 bases match TRBD1. There are 15 residues in the CDR3. The germline V gene encodes CDR1 LNHDA and CDR2 SQIVND (reference sequence). The trim removed 4 bases at V and 6 bases at J, leaving 5 bases unmatched. DNA for the CDR3: TGTGCCAGTAGTAAGCCCGGGACAGGGGGCAATGAGCAGTTCTTC. Its protein is CASSKPGTGGNEQFF.

The chain carries TRBV11-2 and TRBJ2-7; 10 bases fit TRBD2. Germline-derived CDR1 and CDR2 are SGHAT and FQNNGV. The CDR3 is made up of 15 amino acids. V gave up 5 bases and J gave up 0 bases; unmatched junction bases: 4. CDR3 nucleotides: TGTGCCAGCAGCCTAGGACTAGCGGACTCCTACGAGCAGTACTTC. This encodes CASSLGLADSYEQYF.

The chain recombines TRBV5-1 with TRBJ2-7; D is possibly TRBD1 (6 bases). The germline gives CDR1 SGHRS, CDR2 YFSETQ. With 3 bases removed from V and 2 bases from J, the gap between germline ends came to 12 bases. The CDR3 sequence is 14 residues long. The chain's CDR3 is CASSSGTQTYEQYF. The CDR3 DNA follows: TGCGCCAGCAGCTCCGGGACACAGACCTACGAGCAGTACTTC.

V gene TRBV27 combines with J gene TRBJ1-2, with 9 bases lining up with TRBD1. The length of the CDR3 is 18 residues. With V trimmed by 4 bases and J by 4 bases, 16 bases remained unmatched. Germline CDR1 MNHEY, CDR2 SMNVEV (reference sequence). DNA for the CDR3: TGTGCCAGCAGTTCTGGCCGGGACAGGGCTGCCCCGGGCTATGGCTACACCTTC. Protein product: CASSSGRDRAAPGYGYTF.

V and J are TRBV9 and TRBJ2-7; 7 bases agree with TRBD1. This CDR3 region has 15 residues. Germline CDR1 reads SGDLS; CDR2 reads YYNGEE. Germline trimming cut 4 bases from V and 3 bases from J; bases unmatched to any gene: 10. The CDR3 DNA reads TGTGCCAGCAGCCGCACAGGGGTACGAAGCTACGAGCAGTACTTC. It codes for CASSRTGVRSYEQYF.

For the CDR3, the DNA is TGTGCCAGCAGCTTAGCGGCAACGCGGGGTGCCAAGACCCAGTACTTC. Translating gives CASSLAATRGAKTQYF. J is TRBJ2-5 and V is TRBV7-6; D is perhaps TRBD2 (6 bases). Trimming cost V 0 bases and J 6 bases, with 17 bases left between them. CDR3 length: 16 amino acids. Germline V gene sequence: CDR1 SGHVS, CDR2 FNYEAQ. Variable domain in full (rest from reference TRBV7-6 and TRBJ2-5): GAGVSQSPRYKVTKRGQDVALRCDPISGHVSLYWYRQALGQGPEFLTYFNYEAQQDKSGLPNDRFSAERPEGSISTLTIQRTEQRDSAMYRCASSLAATRGAKTQYFGPGTRLLVL.

This sequence joins TRBV10-3 and TRBJ1-3; D may be TRBD1 (5 bases). Between the trimmed V and J ends, which lost 0 bases and 2 bases, there was a span of 14 bases. The germline CDR1 and CDR2 sequences are ENHRY and SYGVKD. The CDR3 runs 17 residues. As DNA, the CDR3 is TGTGCCATCAGTGAGTCCCAGGGAGGGTTACCTGGAAACACCATATATTTT. It translates to CAISESQGGLPGNTIYF.

The chain carries TRBV4-1 and TRBJ1-2; D perhaps matches TRBD1 (5 bases). There are 17 residues in the CDR3. In germline, CDR1 is MGHRA, CDR2 YSYEKL. The V end lost 0 bases, the J end lost 10 bases, and 24 bases lay between the germline ends. In DNA, the CDR3 is TGCGCCAGCAGCCAAGAAGTCGCGGTGGCGGCCCGGGGGGACTACACCTTC. It codes for CASSQEVAVAARGDYTF.

This chain connects TRBV5-6 to TRBJ1-3; D ambiguous. CDR1 and CDR2 from the germline V gene are SGHDT and YYEEEE. CDR3 length: 16 amino acids. The V end was cut by 0 bases, the J end by 0 bases, with 10 bases between. The CDR3 region has the DNA TGTGCCAGCAGCTTGGGGGCAGCCAGCTCTGGAAACACCATATATTTT. Protein sequence: CASSLGAASSGNTIYF.

V usage is TRBV28 and J usage is TRBJ1-2, with TRBD1 as a possible D gene (6 bases). Trimming cost V 4 bases and J 7 bases, with 22 bases left between them. From germline, CDR1 is MDHEN and CDR2 SYDVKM. This CDR3 spans 16 amino acids. The CDR3 region is CASSSPSGEGVGGYTF. CDR3 DNA sequence: TGTGCCAGCAGTTCACCCAGCGGTGAGGGGGTGGGTGGCTACACCTTC.

The chain's CDR3 is CASKGGPMNTEAFF. In DNA form, the CDR3 reads TGTGCCAGCAAAGGCGGGCCCATGAACACTGAAGCTTTCTTT. The J gene is TRBJ1-1, the V gene TRBV28, with D unclear. Trimming took off 7 bases at V and 0 bases at J, with 12 bases between the two ends. Per germline, CDR1 MDHEN and CDR2 SYDVKM. The CDR3 contains 14 residues. The full variable domain, with the rest looked up from reference TRBV28 and TRBJ1-1, is DVKVTQSSRYLVKRTGEKVFLECVQDMDHENMFWYRQDPGLGLRLIYFSYDVKMKEKGDIPEGYSVSREKKERFSLILESASTNQTSMYLCASKGGPMNTEAFFGQGTRLTVV.